This record looks at one T cell receptor beta chain sequence and its context. This sample is drawn from a study of blood T cell repertoires in COVID-19. For the study at large: From T cells, B-cell-depleted T cells, or PBMCs came the material, which was cDNA or gDNA.

Those who participated ranged in age from roughly 18 to 89 years and resided in around 22 US areas. Clinical history reported by participants formed the basis on which cohorts were assigned. Clones were read by immunoSEQ multiplex PCR, and TCRdb kept only the in-frame ones, dropping some. The table records around 340,000 clones, 65% to 90% of them present only once. The specimen was PBMCs or T cells enriched from blood (not recorded which). This receptor was taken from a woman between 40 and 55 years old with acute COVID-19.

The CDR3 region is CASSLPGGSTDTQYF. For the CDR3, the DNA is TGTGCCAGCAGCTTGCCGGGGGGTAGCACAGATACGCAGTATTTT. The chain employs TRBV5-4 and TRBJ2-3; 7 nucleotides agree with TRBD2. CDR3 length: 15 amino acids. The V segment lost 1 base and the J segment 0 bases; nucleotides outside the gene matches: 2. Germline CDR1 reads SGHNT; CDR2 reads YYREEE (reference sequence).